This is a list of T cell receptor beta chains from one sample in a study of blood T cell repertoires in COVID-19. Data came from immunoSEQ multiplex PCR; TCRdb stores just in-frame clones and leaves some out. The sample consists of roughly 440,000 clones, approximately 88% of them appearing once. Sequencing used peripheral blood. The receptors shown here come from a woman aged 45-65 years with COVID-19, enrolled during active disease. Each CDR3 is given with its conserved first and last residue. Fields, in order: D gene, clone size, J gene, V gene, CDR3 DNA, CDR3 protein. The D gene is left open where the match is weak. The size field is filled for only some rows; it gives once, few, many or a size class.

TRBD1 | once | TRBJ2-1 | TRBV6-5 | TGTGCCAGCAAAACAGGGGGAGAAGAGCAGTTCTTC | CASKTGGEEQFF
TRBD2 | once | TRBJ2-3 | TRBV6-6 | TGTGCCAGCAGTTACTTGGCTAGCGGGGCAGATACGCAGTATTTT | CASSYLASGADTQYF
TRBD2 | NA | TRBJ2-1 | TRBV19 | TGTGCCAGTAGTATTACCAGCGGGGGGACCAATGAGCAGTTCTTC | CASSITSGGTNEQFF
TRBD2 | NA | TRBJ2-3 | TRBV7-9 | TGTGCCAGCAGCTCCGGACTAGCGGGGGGGCAAGGTACGCAGTATTTT | CASSSGLAGGQGTQYF
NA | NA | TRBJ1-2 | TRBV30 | TGTGCCTGGAGTGTACGAACAGTCGATGGCTACACCTTC | CAWSVRTVDGYTF
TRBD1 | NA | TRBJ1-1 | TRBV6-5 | TGTGCCACCGAGACAGGGAGAGGTGAAGCTTTCTTT | CATETGRGEAFF
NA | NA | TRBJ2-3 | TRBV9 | TGTGCCAGCAGCGTAGGAGGACAAAGCACAGATACGCAGTATTTT | CASSVGGQSTDTQYF
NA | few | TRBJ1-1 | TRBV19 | TGTGCCACACTCAGGGAGAACACTGAAGCTTTCTTT | CATLRENTEAFF
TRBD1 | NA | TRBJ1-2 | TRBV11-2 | TGTGCCAGCAGCCCAAGTGGGGACAGGGGGCTTCATGGCTACACCTTC | CASSPSGDRGLHGYTF
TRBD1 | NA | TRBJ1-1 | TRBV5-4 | TGTGCCAGCAGCAGGGGACAGGGTAAGAACACTGAAGCTTTCTTT | CASSRGQGKNTEAFF
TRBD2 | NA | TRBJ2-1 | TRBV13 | TGTGCCAGCAGCCCTCTAGCGGGGATAGATGAGCAGTTCTTC | CASSPLAGIDEQFF
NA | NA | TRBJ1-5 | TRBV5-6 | TGTGCCAGCAGCGAGGCGGGAGGGTATCAGCCCCAGCATTTT | CASSEAGGYQPQHF
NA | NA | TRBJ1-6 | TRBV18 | TGTGCCAGCTCACCCCGACAGGTTGGTTCACCCCTCCACTTT | CASSPRQVGSPLHF
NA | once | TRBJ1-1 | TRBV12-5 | TGTGCTAGTGGTTTACTGGGGACAAGGGCTGAAGCTTTCTTT | CASGLLGTRAEAFF
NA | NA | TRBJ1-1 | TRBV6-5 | TGTGCCAGCAGTTACTCCCAGGGCTTTGAAGCTTTCTTT | CASSYSQGFEAFF
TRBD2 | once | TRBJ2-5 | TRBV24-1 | TGTGCCACCAGTGATGCGTACTCCGGGCGCGGGGGTCTGGGAGAGACCCAGTACTTC | CATSDAYSGRGGLGETQYF
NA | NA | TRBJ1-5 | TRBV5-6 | TGTGCCAGCAGCTTGGGCGGGGATCAGCCCCAGCATTTT | CASSLGGDQPQHF
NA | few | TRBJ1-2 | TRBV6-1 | TGTGCCAGCAGTGAAGAAGCGGGGGCGAGCTATGGCTACACCTTC | CASSEEAGASYGYTF
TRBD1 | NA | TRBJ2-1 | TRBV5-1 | TGCGCCAGCAGCTCCGACAGGGGTGACTCCTACAATGAGCAGTTCTTC | CASSSDRGDSYNEQFF
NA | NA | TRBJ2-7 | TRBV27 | TGTGCCAGCAGTTTTACCGGGTTCTCCTACGAGCAGTACTTC | CASSFTGFSYEQYF
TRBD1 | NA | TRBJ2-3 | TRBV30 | TGTGCCTCAACCGGGACAGGAGACACAGATACGCAGTATTTT | CASTGTGDTDTQYF
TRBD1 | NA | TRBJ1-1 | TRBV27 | TGTGCCAGCAGTATGACAGGGATGGGTGAAGCTTTCTTT | CASSMTGMGEAFF
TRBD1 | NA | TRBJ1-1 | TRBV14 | TGTGCCAGCAGCCTGCGACAGGGTGAGAGCACTGAAGCTTTCTTT | CASSLRQGESTEAFF
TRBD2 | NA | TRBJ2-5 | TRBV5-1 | TGCGCCAGCAGCGGGAGGGAGAGCCAAGAGACCCAGTACTTC | CASSGRESQETQYF
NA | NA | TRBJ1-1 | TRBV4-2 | TGTGCCAGCAGCCAAGTTATCCGCGAAGAAGCTTTCTTT | CASSQVIREEAFF
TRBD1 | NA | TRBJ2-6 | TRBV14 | TGTGCCAGCAGTCGGGACAGCATCTCTGGGGCCAACGTCCTGACTTTC | CASSRDSISGANVLTF
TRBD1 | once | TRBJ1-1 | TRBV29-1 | TGCAGCGTCGGACAGGGGAGGACTGAAGCTTTCTTT | CSVGQGRTEAFF
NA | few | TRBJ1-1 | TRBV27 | TGTGCCAGCAGTTTGTTGGGGGCGCGGACTGAAGCTTTCTTT | CASSLLGARTEAFF
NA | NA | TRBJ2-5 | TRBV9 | TGTGCCAGCAGCTCGACAGGAAAAGAGACCCAGTACTTC | CASSSTGKETQYF
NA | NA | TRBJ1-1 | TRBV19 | TGTGCCAGTATGGAGTCGGCCTCTGAAGCTTTCTTT | CASMESASEAFF
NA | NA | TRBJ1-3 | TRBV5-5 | TGTGCCAGCAGCTTACGACCAGGTGCCTCTGGAAACACCATATATTTT | CASSLRPGASGNTIYF
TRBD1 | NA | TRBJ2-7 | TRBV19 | TGTGCCAGTAGTATCCCCACAGGGGGGTCCTTCGAGCAGTACTTC | CASSIPTGGSFEQYF
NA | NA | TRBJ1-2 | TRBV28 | TGTGCCAGCAGGACGCTTCGGGATGGCTACACCTTC | CASRTLRDGYTF
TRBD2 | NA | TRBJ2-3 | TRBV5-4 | TGTGCCAGCAGCTTGGCGAGCGGGGGGGCAGAAGATACGCAGTATTTT | CASSLASGGAEDTQYF
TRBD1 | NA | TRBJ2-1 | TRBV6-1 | TGTGCCAGCAGTGTTCCTCGCCAGGGGGCGCGTACCAATGAGCAGTTCTTC | CASSVPRQGARTNEQFF
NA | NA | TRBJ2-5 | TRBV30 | TGTGCCTGGACGACTAATGGAGAGACCCAGTACTTC | CAWTTNGETQYF
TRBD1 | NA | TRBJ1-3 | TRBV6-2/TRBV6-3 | TGTGCCAGCAGTAGGACAGGGGCCCGCTTTAGCTCTGGAAACACCATATATTTT | CASSRTGARFSSGNTIYF
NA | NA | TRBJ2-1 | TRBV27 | TGTGCCAGCAGTTTATCAACGCGGCTAGCGTCCCGGTTCTTC | CASSLSTRLASRFF
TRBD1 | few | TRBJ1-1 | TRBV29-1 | TGCAGCGGCTCTCAGGGACAGAAGAACACTGAAGCTTTCTTT | CSGSQGQKNTEAFF
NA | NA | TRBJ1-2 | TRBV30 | TGTGCCTGTTCCACCGGGGTCTATGGCTACACCTTC | CACSTGVYGYTF
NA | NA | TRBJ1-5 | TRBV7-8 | TGTGCCAGCAGCACGGGTGGTCAGCCCCAGCATTTT | CASSTGGQPQHF
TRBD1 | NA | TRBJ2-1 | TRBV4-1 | TGCGCCAGCAGCCAGCCCAACAGGGGGAGTGAGCAGTTCTTC | CASSQPNRGSEQFF
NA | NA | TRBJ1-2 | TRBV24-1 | TGTGCCACCCCCGATGACAGGAACTATGGCTACGACACCTTC | CATPDDRNYGYDTF
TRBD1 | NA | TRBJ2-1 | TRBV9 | TGTGCCAGCAGCCCAGGGACAGGGGTCGGCGGGGGCTACAATGAGCAGTTCTTC | CASSPGTGVGGGYNEQFF
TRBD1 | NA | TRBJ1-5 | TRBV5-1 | TGCGCCAGCAGCTTACAGGGGGGGCAGCCCCAGCATTTT | CASSLQGGQPQHF
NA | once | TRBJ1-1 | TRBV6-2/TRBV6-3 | TGTGCCAGCACCCCCTCCGGCGACAGGACCTACACTGAAGCTTTCTTT | CASTPSGDRTYTEAFF
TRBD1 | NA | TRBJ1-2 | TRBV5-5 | TGTGCCAGTGAGCCGGCGGGGACAGGGGTCTATGGCTACACCTTC | CASEPAGTGVYGYTF
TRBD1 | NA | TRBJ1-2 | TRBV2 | TGTGCCAGCAGAGAGAACAGGGGGCAAGGTGGCTACACCTTC | CASRENRGQGGYTF
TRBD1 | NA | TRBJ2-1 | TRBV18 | TGTGCCAGCTCACCACGGGTGGCAGGGGGAAATGAGCAGTTCTTC | CASSPRVAGGNEQFF
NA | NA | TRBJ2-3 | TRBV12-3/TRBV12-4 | TGTGCCAGCAGCCCCCAGGAAGATACGCAGTATTTT | CASSPQEDTQYF
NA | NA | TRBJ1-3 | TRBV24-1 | TGTGCCACCAGTGATCCGCGGGGACGGGAAGGAAACACCATATATTTT | CATSDPRGREGNTIYF
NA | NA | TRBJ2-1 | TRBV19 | TGTGCCAGTAGTATGTGGGGGCTTCAAAATGAGCAGTTCTTC | CASSMWGLQNEQFF
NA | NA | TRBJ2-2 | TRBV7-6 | TGTGCCAGCTCCGGACAGCCGAACACCGGGGAGCTGTTTTTT | CASSGQPNTGELFF
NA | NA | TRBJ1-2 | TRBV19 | TGTGCCAGTAGTAGAAGCCTCCGGGATTCATATGGCTACACCTTC | CASSRSLRDSYGYTF
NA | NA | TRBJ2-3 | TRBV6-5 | TGTGCCAGCAGTTTCGGGACTCCCAGCACAGATACGCAGTATTTT | CASSFGTPSTDTQYF
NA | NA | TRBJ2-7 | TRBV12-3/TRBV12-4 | TGTGCCAGCAGTTGGAGCCTGGACGAGCAGTACTTC | CASSWSLDEQYF
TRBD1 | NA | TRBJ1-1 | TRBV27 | TGTGCCAGCAGTAAGACAGGGGGGGGGAACACTGAAGCTTTCTTT | CASSKTGGGNTEAFF
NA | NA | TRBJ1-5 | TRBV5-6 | TGTGCCAGCAGCTTTGGCCCCAATGGCAATCAGCCCCAGCATTTT | CASSFGPNGNQPQHF
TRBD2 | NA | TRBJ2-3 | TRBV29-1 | TGCAGCGTCCACCTGTTCACTGGGAGGGCAGGTTCTAGCACAGATACGCAGTATTTT | CSVHLFTGRAGSSTDTQYF
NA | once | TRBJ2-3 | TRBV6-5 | TGTGCCAGCTCACACAACACAGATACGCAGTATTTT | CASSHNTDTQYF